Sequencing of this T cell receptor beta chain was carried out in a study of PD-1 blockade in classical Hodgkin lymphoma. Study-wide findings and caveats: Later analyses included only patients treated at least 1 year post-ASCT. Newly diagnosed patients had baseline TCR diversity that was reportedly lower than that of healthy donors.

Deletions cut 5 bases from V and 7 bases from J, with 18 bases between. This CDR3 spans 16 amino acids. Germline CDR1 and CDR2: MDHEN and SYDVKM. Assay used: immunoSEQ multiplex PCR; TCRdb lists only in-frame clones, some missing. The data contain roughly 25,000 clones, 82% of them seen just once; the ten biggest clones take up around 10%. Points on this clone: Its antigen is undetermined.

Each patient's relapse followed autologous stem cell transplantation, and brentuximab vedotin exposure varied. Best responses fell into complete response, partial response or progressive disease. This TCR derives from a human donor with classical Hodgkin lymphoma. The chain combines TRBV28 with TRBJ1-6; D is perhaps TRBD1 (5 bases). This specimen consisted of peripheral blood mononuclear cells (PBMCs), obtained before the second cycle of nivolumab. The CDR3 sequence: CASSARAGVRNSPLHF. The CDR3 DNA reads TGTGCCAGCAGTGCCCGGGCGGGGGTCAGAAATTCACCCCTCCACTTT.